One and the same sample provided the 30 T cell receptor beta chains below, sequenced in a study of blood T cell repertoires in COVID-19. The assay was immunoSEQ multiplex PCR, and TCRdb's table has in-frame clones only and misses some. In the table there are 250,000 to 300,000 clones, under 90% of which are singletons. Input material: peripheral blood. The receptors shown here come from a young woman with acute or convalescent COVID-19.

The count of this clone is one. The CDR3 loop is CASSFGGTGINEQFF. The CDR3 DNA reads TGTGCCAGCAGTTTCGGCGGGACAGGGATCAATGAGCAGTTCTTC. The chain uses TRBV27 and TRBJ2-1, with 9 positions matching TRBD1. CDR1 and CDR2 (germline): MNHEY, SMNVEV (reference sequence). Germline trimming cut 3 bases from V and 6 bases from J; bases unmatched to any gene: 6. This CDR3 has 15 residues.

This chain links TRBV5-4 with TRBJ2-1; D may be TRBD2 (6 bases). Trimming pared 2 bases from V and 0 bases from J, leaving 15 bases between. The CDR3 has 17 residues. Germline loops: CDR1 SGHNT, CDR2 YYREEE (reference sequence). The CDR3, as DNA: TGTGCCAGCAGCTTTCGACTAGTCCCACCCTCCTACAATGAGCAGTTCTTC. Protein sequence: CASSFRLVPPSYNEQFF.

J is TRBJ1-2 and V is TRBV11-2, with D hard to call. The CDR3 contains 13 residues. Trimming took 1 base from V and 1 from J, leaving 4 bases between them. The germline gives CDR1 SGHAT, CDR2 FQNNGV. The CDR3 DNA reads as TGTGCCAGCAGCTTAGGTCTTAACTATGGCTACACCTTC. This codes for CASSLGLNYGYTF.

The rearrangement uses TRBV30 and TRBJ1-1, with a weak D call TRBD1 (6 bases). This CDR3 spans 12 amino acids. Between the trimmed V and J ends, which lost 3 bases and 1 base, there was a span of 6 bases. The V gene's germline CDR1 is GTSNPN and CDR2 SVGIG (reference sequence). The CDR3 spells CAWRGGNTEAFF. The CDR3, as DNA: TGTGCCTGGAGAGGGGGGAACACTGAAGCTTTCTTT.

The chain recombines TRBV7-9 with TRBJ2-5, with 12 bases fitting TRBD2. CDR1 and CDR2 (germline): SEHNR, FQNEAQ (reference sequence). The CDR3 consists of 17 residues. V lost 1 base to trimming and J lost 5 bases; unmatched junction nucleotides: 8. The CDR3 sequence: CASSLETSGRLKETQYF. The CDR3 DNA is TGTGCCAGCAGCTTAGAAACTAGCGGGAGGTTAAAGGAGACCCAGTACTTC.

This chain connects TRBV7-2 to TRBJ2-3; 9 bases align to TRBD1. This CDR3 has 15 residues. Germline V gene data show CDR1 as SGHTA and CDR2 as FQGNSA. Unmatched junction bases numbered 6, after V lost 5 bases and J lost 3 bases. CDR3 region: CASSPRGQGTDTQYF. Here the CDR3 DNA reads TGTGCCAGCAGCCCTAGAGGACAGGGGACAGATACGCAGTATTTT. Full variable domain (remainder filled in from reference TRBV7-2 and TRBJ2-3): GAGVSQSPSNKVTEKGKDVELRCDPISGHTALYWYRQSLGQGLEFLIYFQGNSAPDKSGLPSDRFSAERTGGSVSTLTIQRTQQEDSAVYLCASSPRGQGTDTQYFGPGTRLTVL.

The genes are TRBV6-4 and TRBJ1-1; TRBD1 is a possible D gene (5 bases). Trimming cost V 7 bases and J 4 bases, with 25 bases left between them. Germline V CDR1 and CDR2: MRHNA, SNTAGT. This CDR3 comprises 17 residues. The CDR3 region has the DNA TGTGCCAGCACCCCCCGGGACTCCCGACTTCTTTTCACTGAAGCTTTCTTT. Protein sequence: CASTPRDSRLLFTEAFF.

In regard to this clone: Mismatch with germline at one junction end may stem from a read error. This chain links TRBV18 with TRBJ2-7; D is perhaps TRBD2 (6 bases). This CDR3 has 16 amino acids. Germline loops: CDR1 KGHSH, CDR2 LQKENI. CDR3 amino acids: CASSPLPTEREYEEYF. CDR3 DNA sequence: TGTGCCAGCTCACCACTTCCCACAGAACGGGAGTACGAGGAGTACTTC.

The sample holds a few counts of this clone. The chain carries TRBV27 and TRBJ1-2; unclear D gene. Germline V lookup: CDR1 MNHEY, CDR2 SMNVEV (reference sequence). The CDR3 covers 15 residues. Trimming shortened V by 2 bases and J by 0 bases, and 10 bases separated the two germline ends. The CDR3 DNA reads as TGTGCCAGCAGTTTAATCTTGAGTCCTAACTATGGCTACACCTTC. Its protein product is CASSLILSPNYGYTF.

In the case of this clone: A read error is likely, as this CDR3 ends without the conserved phenylalanine or tryptophan. It is unclear where the CDR3 begins or ends on the DNA, so no DNA is shown, and the CDR3 is as TCRdb lists it. This chain links TRBV2 with TRBJ2-7; TRBD1, the table's D call, was not compared with the DNA. Germline V gene sequence: CDR1 SNHLY, CDR2 FYNNEI. The CDR3 is 12 residues long, ends included. The CDR3 spells CASSTLRTGTSN.

The rearrangement links TRBV7-9 to TRBJ1-1, with D possibly TRBD1 on 5 matching bases. The CDR3 has 16 residues. Germline assignment: CDR1 SEHNR and CDR2 FQNEAQ (reference sequence). V lost 5 bases to trimming and J lost 2 bases, with 18 bases between them. CDR3 residues: CASSRGRTGVNTEAFF. Here the CDR3 DNA reads TGTGCCAGCAGCCGGGGCCGGACGGGAGTTAACACTGAAGCTTTCTTT.

In its sample, this clone was seen a few times. The J gene is TRBJ2-7, the V gene TRBV10-2; a possible D gene is TRBD2 (5 bases). Per the germline V gene, CDR1 is WSHSY and CDR2 is SAAADI. The CDR3 consists of 15 residues. Between the trimmed V and J ends, which lost 1 base and 3 bases, there was a span of 13 bases. CDR3 in DNA: TGCGCCAGCAGTGAGTACAACCGGGGAAGCTACGAGCAGTACTTC. It encodes CASSEYNRGSYEQYF.

The rearrangement links TRBV30 to TRBJ1-4; 8 nucleotides match TRBD1. The CDR3 spans 15 residues. J gave up 0 bases and V 4 bases, and 4 bases lay outside the gene matches. Per germline, CDR1 GTSNPN and CDR2 SVGIG (reference sequence). CDR3: CAWTGQGSTNEKLFF. The CDR3 DNA reads as TGTGCCTGGACTGGACAGGGATCAACTAATGAAAAACTGTTTTTT.

This clone appeared a single time. The chain joins TRBV25-1 to TRBJ2-1; TRBD1 might be the D (6 bases). With 4 bases removed from V and 4 bases from J, the gap between germline ends came to 11 bases. Germline CDR1 reads MGHDK; CDR2 reads SYGVNS. This CDR3 comprises 14 residues. This CDR3 is CASSARTDYNEQFF. The CDR3 DNA is TGTGCCAGCAGTGCCCGGACAGATTACAATGAGCAGTTCTTC.

The rearrangement uses TRBV9 and TRBJ2-7, with TRBD2 as a possible D gene (7 bases). Trimming left V 3 bases short and J 3 bases short, with 13 bases between. Germline CDR1 and CDR2: SGDLS and YYNGEE. The CDR3 is 14 amino acids. Here the CDR3 reads CASSARGGGYEQYF. The CDR3 DNA reads as TGTGCCAGCAGCGCCCGAGGGGGGGGCTACGAGCAGTACTTC.

Here the CDR3 reads CASSQEPRGSSYEQYF. The CDR3 nucleotides are TGTGCCAGCAGCCAAGAACCAAGGGGGTCATCCTACGAGCAGTACTTC. J is TRBJ2-7 and V is TRBV3-1 (or the pseudogene TRBV3-2); perhaps TRBD1 as D (6 bases). Germline lookup yields CDR1 LGHDT and CDR2 YNNKEL (reference sequence). V was shortened by 0 bases and J by 1 base, with 13 bases between the two germline ends. This CDR3 region has 16 residues.

The chain employs TRBV19 and TRBJ2-1, with 10 bases lining up with TRBD2. The CDR3 has 16 amino acids. The germline CDR1 and CDR2 sequences are LNHDA and SQIVND (reference sequence). V lost 3 bases and J lost 4; bases outside the gene matches: 6. The CDR3 DNA is TGTGCCAGTAGTATCTCTCTAGCGGGGGTGTACAATGAGCAGTTCTTC. As protein: CASSISLAGVYNEQFF. Looking up the rest from reference TRBV19 and TRBJ2-1 gives the full variable domain: DGGITQSPKYLFRKEGQNVTLSCEQNLNHDAMYWYRQDPGQGLRLIYYSQIVNDFQKGDIAEGYSVSREKKESFPLTVTSAQKNPTAFYLCASSISLAGVYNEQFFGPGTRLTVL.

The V gene is TRBV5-4, the J gene TRBJ2-1, with unresolved D. The V end was cut by 0 bases, the J end by 7 bases, with 11 bases between. Per germline, CDR1 SGHNT and CDR2 YYREEE (reference sequence). This CDR3 has 14 amino acids. CDR3 region: CASSLGVTGNEQFF. The CDR3 DNA is TGTGCCAGCAGCTTGGGGGTTACCGGGAATGAGCAGTTCTTC.

V usage is TRBV5-4 and J usage is TRBJ2-7; the match to TRBD2 covers 7 bases. The CDR3 runs to 15 residues. Germline lookup yields CDR1 SGHNT and CDR2 YYREEE (reference sequence). V trimming: 6 bases; J trimming: 2 bases; junction bases outside the gene matches: 11. CDR3: CASTQAGRHPYEQYF. The CDR3 coding sequence is TGTGCCAGCACCCAGGCCGGGAGGCACCCCTACGAGCAGTACTTC.

The CDR3 sequence is CASSALQDRAGQPQHF. In DNA form, the CDR3 reads TGTGCCAGCAGTGCCTTGCAGGACAGGGCGGGTCAGCCCCAGCATTTT. The V call is TRBV6-2 or TRBV6-3, the J call TRBJ1-5, with 8 bases aligning to TRBD1. Germline loops: CDR1 MNHEY, CDR2 SVGEGT. V was clipped by 5 bases and J by 6 bases; unmatched bases: 12. This CDR3 is built from 16 residues.

V and J are TRBV19 and TRBJ1-2, with TRBD1 matching over 10 bases. The CDR3 has 16 amino acids. Looked up from germline, CDR1 is LNHDA and CDR2 is SQIVND (reference sequence). V lost 0 bases to trimming and J lost 6 bases; unmatched junction nucleotides: 7. CDR3 in DNA: TGTGCCAGTAGTATAGATCTCCGGGACAGGGGTAATGGCTACACCTTC. It translates to CASSIDLRDRGNGYTF.

This chain links TRBV27 with TRBJ2-7; D gene uncertain. This CDR3 is built from 13 residues. The germline V gene has CDR1 MNHEY and CDR2 SMNVEV (reference sequence). The V and J ends lost 3 bases and 4 bases respectively, with 10 bases between them. This CDR3 reads CASSFGPRYEQYF. CDR3 coding DNA: TGTGCCAGCAGTTTTGGGCCCCGATACGAGCAGTACTTC.

The chain recombines TRBV20-1 with TRBJ2-7; D possibly corresponds to TRBD2 (5 bases). CDR1 DFQATT and CDR2 SNEGSKA come from the germline V gene (reference sequence). The CDR3 extends over 11 amino acids. V was pared by 0 bases and J by 10 bases, with 10 bases between. In DNA, the CDR3 is TGCAGTGCTAGAGACCCGACGGGACAGTACTTC. Translating gives CSARDPTGQYF.

The chain employs TRBV19 and TRBJ1-5; the D is unclear. Germline CDR1 reads LNHDA; CDR2 reads SQIVND (reference sequence). V lost 3 bases, J lost 3 bases, and 15 bases lay in between. The CDR3 runs to 16 residues. For the CDR3, the DNA is TGTGCCAGTAGTATCCCAACGGGAGGATCCAATCAGCCCCAGCATTTT. Protein: CASSIPTGGSNQPQHF.

This clone was seen more than once but under ten times. The chain has TRBV28 and TRBJ1-5, with TRBD1 matching 7 bases. This CDR3 has 14 amino acids. Per germline, CDR1 MDHEN and CDR2 SYDVKM. The trim removed 6 bases at V and 6 bases at J, leaving 8 bases unmatched. The CDR3 region is CASSLTGNGQPQHF. As DNA, the CDR3 is TGTGCCAGCAGCCTGACAGGGAATGGTCAGCCCCAGCATTTT.

The CDR3 protein is CASSENRDLTYEQYF. The CDR3 DNA reads as TGTGCCAGCAGTGAAAACAGGGATCTCACCTACGAGCAGTACTTC. V is TRBV6-1 and J is TRBJ2-7, with D tentatively TRBD1 (6 bases). The V end was cut by 2 bases, the J end by 2 bases, with 13 bases between. CDR1 is MNHNS, CDR2 SASEGT, per germline. The CDR3 length is 15 residues.

This clone was seen a single time. The rearrangement joins TRBV7-9 to TRBJ1-5; possibly TRBD1 for D (6 bases). V lost 6 bases and J lost 0, with 12 bases in between. CDR1 and CDR2 (germline): SEHNR, FQNEAQ (reference sequence). The CDR3 consists of 15 residues. CDR3 protein: CASSPGTISNQPQHF. As DNA, the CDR3 is TGTGCCAGCAGTCCCGGGACAATTAGCAATCAGCCCCAGCATTTT.

The chain combines TRBV9 with TRBJ1-2, with D possibly being TRBD1 (5 bases). This CDR3 comprises 13 residues. CDR1 is SGDLS, CDR2 YYNGEE, per germline. V was trimmed by 2 bases and J by 2 bases, leaving 7 bases between them. The CDR3, as DNA: TGTGCCAGCAGCGTCCAGGGAAACTATGGCTACACCTTC. Translated, it gives CASSVQGNYGYTF.

CDR3 in DNA: TGCGCCAGCAGTCTCGGACTAATCGGCAATGAGCAGTTCTTC. As protein: CASSLGLIGNEQFF. This sequence joins TRBV10-2 and TRBJ2-1; D may be TRBD2 (6 bases). Germline loops: CDR1 WSHSY, CDR2 SAAADI. Trimming cost V 5 bases and J 6 bases, with 14 bases left between them. This CDR3 contains 14 residues.

The rearrangement links TRBV19 to TRBJ2-3; 7 bases are a match to TRBD1. This CDR3 has 15 residues. CDR1 is LNHDA, CDR2 SQIVND, per germline (reference sequence). Trimming at V came to 7 bases and at J to 2 bases, leaving 9 bases not matched to a gene. The CDR3 here is CASTGRDRDTDTQYF. In DNA form, the CDR3 reads TGTGCCAGTACTGGGCGAGACAGGGACACAGATACGCAGTATTTT. The full variable domain, in which reference TRBV19 and TRBJ2-3 provide the parts outside the CDR3, is DGGITQSPKYLFRKEGQNVTLSCEQNLNHDAMYWYRQDPGQGLRLIYYSQIVNDFQKGDIAEGYSVSREKKESFPLTVTSAQKNPTAFYLCASTGRDRDTDTQYFGPGTRLTVL.